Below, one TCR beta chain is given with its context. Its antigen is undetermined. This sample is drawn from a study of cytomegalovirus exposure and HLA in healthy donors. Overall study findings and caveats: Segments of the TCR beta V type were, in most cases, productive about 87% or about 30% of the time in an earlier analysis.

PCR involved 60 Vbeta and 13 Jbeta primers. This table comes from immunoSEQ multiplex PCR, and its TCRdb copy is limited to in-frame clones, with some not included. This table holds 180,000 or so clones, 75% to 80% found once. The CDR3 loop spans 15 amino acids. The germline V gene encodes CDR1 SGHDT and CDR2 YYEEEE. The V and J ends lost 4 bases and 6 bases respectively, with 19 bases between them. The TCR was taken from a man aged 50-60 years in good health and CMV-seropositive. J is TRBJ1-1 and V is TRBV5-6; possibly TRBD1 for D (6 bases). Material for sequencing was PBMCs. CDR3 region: CASSLGRDTYSEAFF. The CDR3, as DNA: TGTGCCAGCAGCCTAGGGAGGGACACCTATTCTGAAGCTTTCTTT. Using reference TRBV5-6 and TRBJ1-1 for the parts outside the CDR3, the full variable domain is DAGVTQSPTHLIKTRGQQVTLRCSPKSGHDTVSWYQQALGQGPQFIFQYYEEEERQRGNFPDRFSGHQFPNYSSELNVNALLLGDSALYLCASSLGRDTYSEAFFGQGTRLTVV.